The T cell receptor (beta chain) described here comes from a study of blood T cell repertoires in COVID-19. The wider study: Sample material is recorded as cDNA or gDNA derived from T cells, B-cell-depleted T cells, or PBMCs.

CDR1 is MGHRA, CDR2 YSYEKL, per germline. This CDR3 spans 15 amino acids. V lost 0 bases and J lost 2; bases outside the gene matches: 3. How the authors handled the data: Scientists estimated how many nucleated cells there were by amplifying reference gene primers. Repertoires were generated with immunoSEQ multiplex PCR, while TCRdb's copy carries only in-frame clones and drops some. V, J and clone size were drawn from that table, and D and trimming were deduced from the DNA. Among 200,000 or so clones listed, 86% were seen once. The sample was peripheral blood. This TCR derives from a woman aged 45-60 years with acute or convalescent COVID-19. The chain joins TRBV4-1 to TRBJ2-7; TRBD2 aligns across 8 bases. CDR3 sequence reads: CASSQEGTSPYEQYF. The DNA for the CDR3 is TGCGCCAGCAGCCAAGAGGGGACTAGTCCCTACGAGCAGTACTTC.